These 3 T cell receptor beta chains share one sample of origin, sequenced in a study of blood T cell repertoires in COVID-19 (dated by TCRdb to 2018 to 2020). Libraries came from the immunoSEQ multiplex PCR assay. TCRdb holds this immuneACCESS table with in-frame rearrangements only. Some clones are missing; in checked studies, unresolved V genes explain under half, and the rest has no known cause. This sample lists about 170,000 clones; roughly 90% were detected once. 4.8% of the sample comes from the top ten. Sequencing used peripheral blood. These receptors came from a man under 40 with COVID-19, enrolled during active disease.

The J gene is TRBJ2-1, the V gene TRBV4-3; 8 bases fit TRBD2. The germline V gene has CDR1 LGHNA and CDR2 YSLEER. The V and J ends lost 1 base and 6 bases, in that order; junction bases with no gene match: 11. The CDR3 is made up of 17 amino acids. The CDR3 reads CASSQVLAAGGPNEQFF. For the CDR3, the DNA is TGCGCCAGCAGCCAAGTCTTAGCTGCGGGGGGCCCCAATGAGCAGTTCTTC.

This rearrangement joins TRBV2 to TRBJ2-1; D perhaps matches TRBD1 (8 bases). Trimming removed 8 bases at V and 3 bases at J, with 14 bases between. This CDR3 region has 14 residues. Germline V lookup: CDR1 SNHLY, CDR2 FYNNEI. CDR3 sequence (DNA): TGTGCCAGCTACAGGGGGGGTGGCTACAATGAGCAGTTCTTC. It encodes CASYRGGGYNEQFF.

V and J are TRBV6-2 or TRBV6-3 and TRBJ2-1; D possibly corresponds to TRBD1 (6 bases). Germline CDR1 MNHEY, CDR2 SVGEGT. This CDR3 contains 14 residues. V was shortened by 5 bases and J by 7 bases, with 15 bases between the two germline ends. In nucleotides, the CDR3 is TGTGCCAGCAGTGATCACTCTAGGGGGAATGAGCAGTTCTTC. Translation gives CASSDHSRGNEQFF.